These T cell receptor beta chains were read from a single sample in a study of blood T cell repertoires in COVID-19. Sequencing was performed with immunoSEQ multiplex PCR; in TCRdb, only in-frame clones are kept and a portion is missing. The sample has hundreds of thousands of clones, about 86% seen once. Sequenced input: peripheral blood. The origin of the receptors is a woman aged 80 or older with acute or convalescent COVID-19. Each CDR3 is given with its conserved first and last residue. D genes are given only for firm matches. A row's size may be missing; if present it is once, few, many or a size class.

v_call,clone_size,j_call,d_call,cdr3_length,cdr3_aa,cdr3_nt
TRBV6-1,few,TRBJ1-2,TRBD1,15,CASSENGQGATGYTF,TGTGCCAGCAGTGAAAATGGGCAGGGGGCGACTGGCTACACCTTC
TRBV14,.,TRBJ2-7,.,12,CASSHNNYEQYF,TGTGCCAGCAGCCATAATAACTACGAGCAGTACTTC
TRBV6-1,.,TRBJ2-6,.,17,CASSERRRVSGANVLTF,TGTGCCAGCAGTGAAAGGAGGCGGGTTTCTGGGGCCAACGTCCTGACTTTC
TRBV15,.,TRBJ1-1,.,15,CATSGKQVSNTEAFF,TGTGCCACCAGCGGAAAACAGGTATCGAACACTGAAGCTTTCTTT
TRBV24-1,.,TRBJ2-3,.,14,CATSSRDSTDTQYF,TGTGCCACCAGCTCCCGGGATAGCACAGATACGCAGTATTTT
TRBV3-1/TRBV3-2,.,TRBJ1-1,.,12,CASGGGNTEAFF,TGTGCCAGCGGGGGGGGGAACACTGAAGCTTTCTTT
TRBV27,.,TRBJ2-7,.,14,CASSLYRDSYEQYF,TGTGCCAGCAGTTTATATCGAGACTCCTACGAGCAGTACTTC
TRBV5-1,.,TRBJ1-2,.,14,CASSLQGMDYGYTF,TGCGCCAGCAGCTTGCAGGGGATGGACTATGGCTACACCTTC
TRBV28,.,TRBJ1-2,TRBD1,16,CASSLWLGQDSYGYTF,TGTGCCAGCAGTTTATGGTTGGGACAGGACTCTTATGGCTACACCTTC
TRBV27,.,TRBJ1-1,.,14,CASSSERRTAEAFF,TGTGCCAGCAGTTCCGAGCGTCGAACGGCTGAAGCTTTCTTT
TRBV5-1,.,TRBJ1-5,TRBD1,15,CASSLAAGGSQPQHF,TGCGCCAGCAGCTTGGCGGCAGGGGGATCTCAGCCCCAGCATTTT
TRBV2,.,TRBJ1-6,.,13,CASRQANNSPLHF,TGTGCCAGCAGACAGGCGAATAATTCACCCCTCCACTTT